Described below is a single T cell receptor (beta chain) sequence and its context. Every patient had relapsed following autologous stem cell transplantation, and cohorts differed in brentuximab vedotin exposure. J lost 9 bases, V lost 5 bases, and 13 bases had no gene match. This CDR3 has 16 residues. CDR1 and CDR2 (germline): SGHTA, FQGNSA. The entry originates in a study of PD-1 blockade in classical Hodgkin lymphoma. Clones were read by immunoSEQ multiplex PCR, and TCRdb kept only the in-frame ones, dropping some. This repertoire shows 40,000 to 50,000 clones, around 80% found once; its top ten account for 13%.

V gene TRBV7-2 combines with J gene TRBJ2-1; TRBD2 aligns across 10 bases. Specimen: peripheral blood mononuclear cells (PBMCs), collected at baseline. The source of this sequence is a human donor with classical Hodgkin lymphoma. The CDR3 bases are TGTGCCAGCAGCCCCCGGGTGAGCGGGGGGGCGGTTGAGCAGTTCTTC. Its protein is CASSPRVSGGAVEQFF.